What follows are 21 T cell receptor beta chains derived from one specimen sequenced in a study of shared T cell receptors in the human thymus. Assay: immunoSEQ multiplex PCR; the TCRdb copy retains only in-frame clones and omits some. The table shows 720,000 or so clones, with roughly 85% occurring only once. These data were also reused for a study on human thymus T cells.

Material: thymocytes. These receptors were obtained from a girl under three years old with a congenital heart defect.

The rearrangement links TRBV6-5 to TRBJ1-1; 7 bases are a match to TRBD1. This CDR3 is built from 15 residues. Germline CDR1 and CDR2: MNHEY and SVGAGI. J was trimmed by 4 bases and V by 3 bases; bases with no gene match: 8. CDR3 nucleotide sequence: TGTGCCAGCAGTTATTCGGACAGGAGCGGCACTGAAGCTTTCTTT. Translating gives CASSYSDRSGTEAFF.

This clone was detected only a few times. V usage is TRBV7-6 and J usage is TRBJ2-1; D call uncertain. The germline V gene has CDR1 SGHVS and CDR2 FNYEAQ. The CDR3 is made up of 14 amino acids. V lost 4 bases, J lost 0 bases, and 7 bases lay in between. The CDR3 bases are TGTGCCAGCAGCTGGGCGAGCTCCTACAATGAGCAGTTCTTC. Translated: CASSWASSYNEQFF.

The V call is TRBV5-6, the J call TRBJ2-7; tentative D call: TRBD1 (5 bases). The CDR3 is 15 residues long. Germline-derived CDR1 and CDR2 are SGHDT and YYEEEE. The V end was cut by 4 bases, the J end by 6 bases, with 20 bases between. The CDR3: CASSRSTIRECEQYF. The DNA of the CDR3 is TGTGCCAGCAGCCGCTCAACAATCAGGGAATGCGAGCAGTACTTC. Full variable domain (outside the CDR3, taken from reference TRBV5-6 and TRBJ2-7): DAGVTQSPTHLIKTRGQQVTLRCSPKSGHDTVSWYQQALGQGPQFIFQYYEEEERQRGNFPDRFSGHQFPNYSSELNVNALLLGDSALYLCASSRSTIRECEQYFGPGTRLTVT.

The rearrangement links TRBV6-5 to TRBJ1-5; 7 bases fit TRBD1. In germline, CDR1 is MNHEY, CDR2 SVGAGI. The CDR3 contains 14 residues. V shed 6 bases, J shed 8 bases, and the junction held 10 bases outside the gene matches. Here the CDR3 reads CASSPGRGMEPQHF. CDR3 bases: TGTGCCAGCAGCCCCGGCAGGGGGATGGAGCCCCAGCATTTT.

The CDR3 protein is CASRDRGKLFF. The CDR3 region has the DNA TGTGCCAGCAGAGACAGGGGAAAACTGTTTTTT. The chain is built from TRBV19 and TRBJ1-4, with 8 bases fitting TRBD1. Unmatched junction bases numbered 4, after V lost 9 bases and J lost 10 bases. The CDR3 runs 11 residues. Looked up from germline, CDR1 is LNHDA and CDR2 is SQIVND (reference sequence).

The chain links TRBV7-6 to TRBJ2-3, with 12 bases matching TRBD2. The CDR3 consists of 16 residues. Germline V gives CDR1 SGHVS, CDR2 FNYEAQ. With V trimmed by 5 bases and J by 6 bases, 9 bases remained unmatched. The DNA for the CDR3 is TGTGCCAGCAGCCAGAGCACTAGCGGGGGGTGGGATACGCAGTATTTT. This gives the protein CASSQSTSGGWDTQYF.

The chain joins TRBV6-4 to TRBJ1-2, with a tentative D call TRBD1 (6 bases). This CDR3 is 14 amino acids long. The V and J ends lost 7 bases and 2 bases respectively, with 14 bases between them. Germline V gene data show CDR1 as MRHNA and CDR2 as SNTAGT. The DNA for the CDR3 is TGTGCCAGCATTCAGGGGCCCCGCAACTATGGCTACACCTTC. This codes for CASIQGPRNYGYTF.

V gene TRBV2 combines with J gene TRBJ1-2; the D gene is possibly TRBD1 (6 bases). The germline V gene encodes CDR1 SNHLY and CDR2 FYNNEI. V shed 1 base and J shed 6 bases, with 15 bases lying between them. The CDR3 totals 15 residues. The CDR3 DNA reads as TGTGCCAGCAGTGAAGTGAAATCACAGGGAAATGGCTACACCTTC. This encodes CASSEVKSQGNGYTF. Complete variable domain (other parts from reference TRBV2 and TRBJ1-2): EPEVTQTPSHQVTQMGQEVILRCVPISNHLYFYWYRQILGQKVEFLVSFYNNEISEKSEIFDDQFSVERPDGSNFTLKIRSTKLEDSAMYFCASSEVKSQGNGYTFGSGTRLTVV.

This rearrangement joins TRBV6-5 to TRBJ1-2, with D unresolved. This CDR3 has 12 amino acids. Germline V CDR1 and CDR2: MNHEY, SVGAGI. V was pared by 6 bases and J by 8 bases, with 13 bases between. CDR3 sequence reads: CASSPGLGGYTF. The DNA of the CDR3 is TGTGCCAGCAGCCCCGGACTCGGAGGCTACACCTTC.

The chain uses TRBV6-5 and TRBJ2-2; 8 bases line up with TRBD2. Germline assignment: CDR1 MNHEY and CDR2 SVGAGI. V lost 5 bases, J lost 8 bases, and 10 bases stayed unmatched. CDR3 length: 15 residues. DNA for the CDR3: TGTGCCAGCAGTAGCGGGGGCCCTCCTAGAGGGGAGCTGTTTTTT. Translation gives CASSSGGPPRGELFF.

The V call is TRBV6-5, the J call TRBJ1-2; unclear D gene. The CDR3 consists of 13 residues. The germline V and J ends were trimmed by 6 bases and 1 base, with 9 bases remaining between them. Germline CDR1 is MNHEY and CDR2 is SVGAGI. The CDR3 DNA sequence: TGTGCCAGCAGGGAGGTTGGTAACTATGGCTACACCTTC. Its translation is CASREVGNYGYTF.

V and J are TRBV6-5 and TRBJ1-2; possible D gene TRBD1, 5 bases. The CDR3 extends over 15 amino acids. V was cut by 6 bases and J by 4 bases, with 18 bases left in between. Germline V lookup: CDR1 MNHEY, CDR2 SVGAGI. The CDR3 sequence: CASRPRDPRTYGYTF. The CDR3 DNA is TGTGCCAGCAGACCCAGGGATCCCCGGACCTATGGCTACACCTTC.

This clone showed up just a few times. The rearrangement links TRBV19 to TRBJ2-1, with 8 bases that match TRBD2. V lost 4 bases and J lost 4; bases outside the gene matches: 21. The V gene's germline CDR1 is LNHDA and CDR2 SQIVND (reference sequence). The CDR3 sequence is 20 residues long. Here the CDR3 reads CASSKPDVWRGDYSYNEQFF. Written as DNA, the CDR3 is TGTGCCAGTAGTAAGCCCGACGTCTGGCGGGGGGACTACTCGTACAATGAGCAGTTCTTC.

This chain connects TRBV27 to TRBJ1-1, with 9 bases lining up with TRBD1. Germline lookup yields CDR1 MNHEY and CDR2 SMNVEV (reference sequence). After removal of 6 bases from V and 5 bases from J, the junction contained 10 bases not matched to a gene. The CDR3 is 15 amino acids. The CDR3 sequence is CASRDRGSLGTEAFF. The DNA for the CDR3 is TGTGCCAGCAGGGACAGGGGCAGTTTGGGGACTGAAGCTTTCTTT.

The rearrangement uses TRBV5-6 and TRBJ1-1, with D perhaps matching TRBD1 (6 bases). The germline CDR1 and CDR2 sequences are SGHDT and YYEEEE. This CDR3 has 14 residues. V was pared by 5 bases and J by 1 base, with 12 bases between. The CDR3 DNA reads TGTGCCAGCAGAAACAGGGAGACGAACACTGAAGCTTTCTTT. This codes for CASRNRETNTEAFF.

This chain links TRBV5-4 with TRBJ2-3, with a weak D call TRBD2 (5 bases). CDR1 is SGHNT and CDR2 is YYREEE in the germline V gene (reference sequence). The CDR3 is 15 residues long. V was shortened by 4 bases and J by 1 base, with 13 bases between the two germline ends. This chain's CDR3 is CASSLASSRTDTQYF. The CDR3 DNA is TGTGCCAGCAGCCTAGCCTCGAGCCGCACAGATACGCAGTATTTT.

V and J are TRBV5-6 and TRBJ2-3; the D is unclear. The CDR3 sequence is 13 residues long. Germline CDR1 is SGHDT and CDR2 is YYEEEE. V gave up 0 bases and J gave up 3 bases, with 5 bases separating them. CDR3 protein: CASSLGLTDTQYF. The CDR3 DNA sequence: TGTGCCAGCAGCTTGGGGCTTACAGATACGCAGTATTTT.

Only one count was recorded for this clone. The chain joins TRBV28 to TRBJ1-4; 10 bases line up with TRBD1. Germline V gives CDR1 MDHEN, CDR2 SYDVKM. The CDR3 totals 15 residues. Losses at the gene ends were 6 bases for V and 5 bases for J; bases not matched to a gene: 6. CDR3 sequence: CASSLPGQGNEKLFF. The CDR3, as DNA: TGTGCCAGCAGCTTACCGGGACAGGGGAATGAAAAACTGTTTTTT.

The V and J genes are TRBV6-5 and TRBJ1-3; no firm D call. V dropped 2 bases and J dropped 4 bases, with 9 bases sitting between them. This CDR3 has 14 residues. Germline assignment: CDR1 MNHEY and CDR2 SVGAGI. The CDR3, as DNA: TGTGCCAGCAGTTACGGGCCGGAAGGAAACACCATATATTTT. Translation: CASSYGPEGNTIYF.

CDR3 amino acids: CASRRQGSIYSNQPQHF. The CDR3 region has the DNA TGTGCCAGCAGACGACAGGGGTCGATTTATAGCAATCAGCCCCAGCATTTT. The chain employs TRBV27 and TRBJ1-5; 8 nucleotides line up with TRBD1. Germline V CDR1 and CDR2: MNHEY, SMNVEV (reference sequence). The V gene end was trimmed by 6 bases and the J gene end by 0 bases; junction bases not matched to a gene: 10. This CDR3 is built from 17 residues.

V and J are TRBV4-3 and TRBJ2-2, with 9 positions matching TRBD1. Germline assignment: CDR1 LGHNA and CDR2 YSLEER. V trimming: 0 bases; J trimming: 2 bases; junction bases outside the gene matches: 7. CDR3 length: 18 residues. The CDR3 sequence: CASSQDRRTGDNTGELFF. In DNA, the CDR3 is TGCGCCAGCAGCCAAGATCGGAGGACAGGGGATAACACCGGGGAGCTGTTTTTT.